This T cell receptor (beta chain) was sequenced during a study of blood T cell repertoires in COVID-19. Sequenced by immunoSEQ multiplex PCR; TCRdb stores in-frame clones only, minus some. The sample lists about 380,000 clones; roughly 91% were seen once. Germline loops: CDR1 GTSNPN, CDR2 SVGIG (reference sequence). With 0 bases removed from V and 8 bases from J, the gap between germline ends came to 13 bases. The length of the CDR3 is 13 residues. The chain combines TRBV30 with TRBJ1-2; D is unclear. Material for sequencing was PBMCs or T cells enriched from blood (not recorded which). This TCR came from a woman aged 18-30 years who had recovered from COVID-19. The CDR3 loop is CAWSVPYTGGYTF. The CDR3 coding sequence is TGTGCCTGGAGTGTACCTTACACCGGGGGCTACACCTTC. Together with reference TRBV30 and TRBJ1-2, the CDR3 gives the full variable domain: SQTIHQWPATLVQPVGSPLSLECTVEGTSNPNLYWYRQAAGRGLQLLFYSVGIGQISSEVPQNLSASRPQDRQFILSSKKLLLSDSGFYLCAWSVPYTGGYTFGSGTRLTVV.